This TCR beta chain was sequenced during a study of blood T cell repertoires in COVID-19. At the level of the study: Acute-phase and convalescent COVID-19 samples originated in the United States, Italy and Spain. PBMCs, B-cell-depleted T cells, or T cells were the source of the cDNA or gDNA that made up the material.

In the original workflow: Using reference gene primer amplification, nucleated cell counts were estimated. The table came from immunoSEQ multiplex PCR; TCRdb's copy has only in-frame clones and leaves some out. D and trimming come from the DNA, and the V and J calls and clone size come from that table. The repertoire holds approximately 160,000 clones, with over 90% as singletons. The J segment lost 4 bases and the V segment lost 3 bases, leaving 5 bases of the junction unmatched. Germline loops: CDR1 LNHNV, CDR2 YYDKDF (reference sequence). The CDR3 has 14 residues. The chain carries TRBV15 and TRBJ1-2; 7 bases match TRBD1. This clonotype originated in a man aged 50-60 years with acute or convalescent COVID-19. Sequencing was performed on peripheral blood. The CDR3 sequence is CATSSDRVSYGYTF. CDR3 in DNA: TGTGCCACCAGCAGCGACAGGGTGAGCTATGGCTACACCTTC.